A single sample gave rise to the 22 T cell receptor beta chains below, sequenced in a study of identifying expanded T cells in peripheral blood. Profiling relied on immunoSEQ multiplex PCR, and the TCRdb table lists in-frame clones only, not all of them. The data hold about 58,000 clones, with roughly 89% observed a single time. Sequenced material: blood. These receptors all stem from a person between 18 and 70 years old in good health.

This clone has just one count. CDR3 region: CASSWTSGDSNTGELFF. The DNA of the CDR3 is TGCGCCAGCAGCTGGACTAGCGGGGATTCGAACACCGGGGAGCTGTTTTTT. J is TRBJ2-2 and V is TRBV5-1, with 12 positions matching TRBD2. Germline loops: CDR1 SGHRS, CDR2 YFSETQ. V dropped 3 bases and J dropped 0; count of bases not matched to a gene: 3. This CDR3 is built from 17 residues.

The chain carries TRBV7-9 and TRBJ1-2; 10 nucleotides match TRBD1. The CDR3 is 15 amino acids. Germline CDR1 reads SEHNR; CDR2 reads FQNEAQ (reference sequence). V trimming: 5 bases; J trimming: 1 base; junction bases outside the gene matches: 4. CDR3 nucleotides: TGTGCCAGCAGCCCGGGACAGGGGCATAACTATGGCTACACCTTC. This translates into CASSPGQGHNYGYTF.

This chain connects TRBV7-2 to TRBJ1-3, with unresolved D. Trimming took off 2 bases at V and 0 bases at J, with 11 bases between the two ends. This CDR3 is built from 16 residues. Germline lookup yields CDR1 SGHTA and CDR2 FQGNSA. CDR3: CASSLFTLDSGNTIYF. The CDR3 DNA reads TGTGCCAGCAGCTTATTTACCCTCGACTCTGGAAACACCATATATTTT.

In this sample, this clone turned up a few times. CDR3 DNA: TGTGCCAGCAGCCGCGGGACTAGCGGGAGGGCCTACGAGCAGTACTTC. Protein product: CASSRGTSGRAYEQYF. The genes are TRBV7-8 and TRBJ2-7, with 16 positions matching TRBD2. CDR1 is SGHVS and CDR2 is FQNEAQ in the germline V gene. CDR3 length: 16 amino acids. V lost 5 bases to trimming and J lost 2 bases; unmatched junction nucleotides: 3.

This chain uses TRBV12-5 with TRBJ2-5; D is ambiguous. Germline V gene lookup returns CDR1 LGHNT and CDR2 FRNRAP. The ends were cut back, 1 base at V and 2 bases at J, with 5 bases in the middle. CDR3 length: 13 amino acids. The CDR3 region is CASGLDSQETQYF. CDR3 coding DNA: TGTGCTAGTGGTTTGGACTCGCAAGAGACCCAGTACTTC.

Here the CDR3 DNA reads TGTGCCAGCAGTGAAAGGGGTTTCTACGAGCAGTACTTC. It codes for CASSERGFYEQYF. V gene TRBV6-1 combines with J gene TRBJ2-7; D perhaps matches TRBD1 (5 bases). CDR1 and CDR2 from the germline V gene are MNHNS and SASEGT. Trimming left V 2 bases short and J 3 bases short, with 8 bases between. The CDR3 covers 13 residues.

V is TRBV7-8 and J is TRBJ2-1, with D possibly matching TRBD2 (6 bases). The V gene's germline CDR1 is SGHVS and CDR2 FQNEAQ. Trimming left V 4 bases short and J 8 bases short, with 6 bases between. The length of the CDR3 is 11 residues. CDR3 in DNA: TGTGCCAGCAGCTCTAGCGATGAGCAGTTCTTC. It translates to CASSSSDEQFF.

The rearrangement links TRBV5-6 to TRBJ1-2; D is possibly TRBD1 (5 bases). V was clipped by 1 base and J by 5 bases, with 6 bases between them. CDR3 length equals 12 residues. Looked up from germline, CDR1 is SGHDT and CDR2 is YYEEEE. CDR3 in amino acids: CASSLQGYGYTF. The DNA for the CDR3 is TGTGCCAGCAGCTTGCAGGGTTATGGCTACACCTTC.

The chain carries TRBV7-2 and TRBJ2-1; 9 bases match TRBD2. The CDR3 length is 16 residues. The ends lost 5 bases at V and 4 bases at J; junction bases unmatched: 9. Germline CDR1 is SGHTA and CDR2 is FQGNSA. CDR3 residues: CASSPEWLAGYNEQFF. DNA of the CDR3: TGTGCCAGCAGCCCCGAGTGGCTAGCGGGATACAATGAGCAGTTCTTC.

This chain connects TRBV6-5 to TRBJ1-2; unclear D gene. Looked up from germline, CDR1 is MNHEY and CDR2 is SVGAGI. Trimming left V 10 bases short and J 7 bases short, with 16 bases between. This CDR3 has 12 amino acids. In nucleotides, the CDR3 is TGTGCCACCCGTCGTACAGTAGTTGGCTACACCTTC. This sequence encodes CATRRTVVGYTF.

This sequence joins TRBV4-3 and TRBJ2-7; maybe TRBD2 (6 bases). The CDR3 is 18 residues long. From germline, CDR1 is LGHNA and CDR2 YSLEER. V lost 2 bases to trimming and J lost 3 bases, with 23 bases between them. For the CDR3, the DNA is TGCGCCAGCAGCCAAAGGGCAGGGACTTCCTTAGTTGGCTACGAGCAGTACTTC. This translates into CASSQRAGTSLVGYEQYF.

The chain uses TRBV6-4 and TRBJ2-2, with 8 bases matching TRBD2. Germline V gene sequence: CDR1 MRHNA, CDR2 SNTAGT. Trimming at V came to 7 bases and at J to 6 bases, leaving 10 bases not matched to a gene. The CDR3 covers 15 residues. The CDR3 is CASKSTGGAAGELFF. In nucleotides, the CDR3 is TGTGCCAGCAAGTCAACGGGGGGGGCAGCCGGGGAGCTGTTTTTT.

The chain has TRBV6-1 and TRBJ1-3, with 9 bases aligning to TRBD1. Germline V gene sequence: CDR1 MNHNS, CDR2 SASEGT. V shed 4 bases and J 6 bases; nucleotides not matched to a gene: 4. The CDR3 has 14 amino acids. This chain's CDR3 is CASSARDRENTIYF. The CDR3 DNA sequence: TGTGCCAGCAGTGCCCGGGACAGGGAAAACACCATATATTTT.

The chain recombines TRBV2 with TRBJ2-7; D unclear. CDR1 is SNHLY, CDR2 FYNNEI, per germline. V lost 7 bases to trimming and J lost 6 bases, with 7 bases between them. The CDR3 contains 10 residues. Here the CDR3 DNA reads TGTGCCAGCAAGGGTCGCGAGCAGTACTTC. It is translated as CASKGREQYF.

This rearrangement joins TRBV30 to TRBJ1-4; D is perhaps TRBD1 (5 bases). The length of the CDR3 is 13 residues. CDR1 GTSNPN and CDR2 SVGIG come from the germline V gene (reference sequence). Trimming took 5 bases from V and 6 from J, leaving 13 bases between them. The CDR3 DNA follows: TGTGCCTGGGGGAACAGGAATCATGAAAAACTGTTTTTT. As protein: CAWGNRNHEKLFF.

The rearrangement joins TRBV7-6 to TRBJ2-7, with 7 bases fitting TRBD2. V gave up 5 bases and J gave up 1 base; unmatched junction bases: 11. The CDR3 loop spans 16 amino acids. Germline loops: CDR1 SGHVS, CDR2 FNYEAQ. Here the CDR3 DNA reads TGTGCCAGCAGCCCACGCCCGGGGGGAGGGTCCTACGAGCAGTACTTC. Translated, it gives CASSPRPGGGSYEQYF.

V is TRBV5-1 and J is TRBJ2-5; 8 bases are shared with TRBD1. The CDR3 is 14 amino acids. The V and J ends lost 2 bases and 4 bases, in that order; junction bases with no gene match: 4. Germline values: CDR1 SGHRS, CDR2 YFSETQ. CDR3 bases: TGCGCCAGCAGCTTCGGGACAGGCTTAGAGACCCAGTACTTC. This translates into CASSFGTGLETQYF.

This chain uses TRBV19 with TRBJ2-1, with a possible D match to TRBD2 (6 bases). Germline V gene data show CDR1 as LNHDA and CDR2 as SQIVND (reference sequence). CDR3 length equals 14 residues. V was shortened by 8 bases and J by 4 bases, with 15 bases between the two germline ends. CDR3 in DNA: TGTGCCAGTCGCCGCGGGGCCGGTTACAATGAGCAGTTCTTC. Amino acids: CASRRGAGYNEQFF.

The J gene is TRBJ1-1, the V gene TRBV28, with TRBD1 matching over 7 bases. The junction had 15 bases not matched to a gene; V was cut back by 5 bases and J by 3 bases. CDR3 length: 17 residues. Per the germline V gene, CDR1 is MDHEN and CDR2 is SYDVKM. The CDR3 DNA reads TGTGCCAGCAGTCCCCCATTGGGGGGAAGGGGGCACACTGAAGCTTTCTTT. Amino acid sequence: CASSPPLGGRGHTEAFF.

CDR3 residues: CASSSIFSNYGYTF. The CDR3 nucleotides read TGTGCCAGCAGCTCGATATTTTCGAACTATGGCTACACCTTC. The rearrangement links TRBV5-4 to TRBJ1-2; D is uncertain. The CDR3 has 14 residues. The V gene's germline CDR1 is SGHNT and CDR2 YYREEE (reference sequence). V lost 3 bases and J 2 bases, leaving 11 bases between the germline ends.

The chain combines TRBV30 with TRBJ2-1, with 7 bases fitting TRBD2. CDR1 is GTSNPN and CDR2 is SVGIG in the germline V gene (reference sequence). With V trimmed by 5 bases and J by 6 bases, 10 bases remained unmatched. The CDR3 sequence is 14 residues long. In nucleotides, the CDR3 is TGTGCCTGGGGGGGGGACCGACTGGGCAATGAGCAGTTCTTC. Residues: CAWGGDRLGNEQFF.

V gene TRBV4-3 combines with J gene TRBJ2-7; possible D gene TRBD1, 5 bases. Trimming cost V 3 bases and J 7 bases, with 22 bases left between them. The CDR3 consists of 16 residues. CDR1 and CDR2 from the germline V gene are LGHNA and YSLEER. The CDR3: CASSHWAKGVAREQYF. DNA of the CDR3: TGCGCCAGCAGCCATTGGGCAAAAGGGGTGGCGAGGGAGCAGTACTTC.